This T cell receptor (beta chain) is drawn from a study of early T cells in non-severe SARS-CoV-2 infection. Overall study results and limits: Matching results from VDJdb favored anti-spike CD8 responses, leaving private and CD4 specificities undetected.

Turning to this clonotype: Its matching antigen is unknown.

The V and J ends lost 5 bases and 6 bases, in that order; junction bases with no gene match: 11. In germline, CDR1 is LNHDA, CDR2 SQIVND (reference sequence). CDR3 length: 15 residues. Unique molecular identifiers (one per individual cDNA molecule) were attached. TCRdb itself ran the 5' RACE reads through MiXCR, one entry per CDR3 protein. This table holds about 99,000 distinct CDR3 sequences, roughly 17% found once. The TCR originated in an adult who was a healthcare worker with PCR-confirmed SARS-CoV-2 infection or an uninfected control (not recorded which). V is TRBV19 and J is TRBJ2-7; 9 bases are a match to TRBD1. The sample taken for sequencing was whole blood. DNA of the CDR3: TGTGCCAGTAGTCCCGGGACAGGGTTTATTTCCGAGCAGTACTTC. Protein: CASSPGTGFISEQYF.